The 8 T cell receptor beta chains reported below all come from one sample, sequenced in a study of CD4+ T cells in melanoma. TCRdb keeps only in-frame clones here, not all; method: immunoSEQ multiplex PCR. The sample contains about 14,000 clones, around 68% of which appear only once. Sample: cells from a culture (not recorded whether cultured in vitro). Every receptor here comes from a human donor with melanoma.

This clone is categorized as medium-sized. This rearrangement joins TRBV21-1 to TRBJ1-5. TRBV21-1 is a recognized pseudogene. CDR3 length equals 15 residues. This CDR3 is CASELRPGSNQPQHF. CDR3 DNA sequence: TGTGCCAGCGAACTTCGGCCGGGGAGCAATCAGCCCCAGCATTTT.

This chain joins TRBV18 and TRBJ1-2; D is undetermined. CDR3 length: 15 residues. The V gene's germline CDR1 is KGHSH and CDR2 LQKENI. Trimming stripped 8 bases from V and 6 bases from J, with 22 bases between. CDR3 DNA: TGTGCCAGCGCCTCCCCTTGGGATATCGTCAATGGCTACACCTTC. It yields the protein CASASPWDIVNGYTF.

The CDR3 here is CASSNVGGGAYNEQFF. The CDR3 DNA reads as TGTGCCAGCAGCAACGTGGGGGGGGGCGCCTACAATGAGCAGTTCTTC. The rearrangement links TRBV27 to TRBJ2-1, with D tentatively TRBD2 (7 bases). Trimming removed 6 bases from V and 2 bases from J, with 17 bases in between. Germline V CDR1 and CDR2: MNHEY, SMNVEV (reference sequence). The CDR3 runs to 16 residues.

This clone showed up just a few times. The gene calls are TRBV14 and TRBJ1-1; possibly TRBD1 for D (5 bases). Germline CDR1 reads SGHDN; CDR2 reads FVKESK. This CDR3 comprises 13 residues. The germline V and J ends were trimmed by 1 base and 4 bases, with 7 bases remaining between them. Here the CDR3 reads CASSQGGSTEAFF. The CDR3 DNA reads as TGTGCCAGCAGCCAAGGGGGGAGCACTGAAGCTTTCTTT.

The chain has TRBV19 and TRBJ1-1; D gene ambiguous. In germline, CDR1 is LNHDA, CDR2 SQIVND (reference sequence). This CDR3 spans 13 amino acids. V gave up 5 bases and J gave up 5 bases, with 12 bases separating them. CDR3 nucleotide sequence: TGTGCCAGTAGTTGGCTTAGGGATACTGAAGCTTTCTTT. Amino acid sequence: CASSWLRDTEAFF.

CDR3 coding DNA: TGTGCCTGGAGTGAGGGGGGAGGGATCACCGGGGAGCTGTTTTTT. Its translation is CAWSEGGGITGELFF. The chain couples TRBV30 to TRBJ2-2, with D maybe TRBD2 (7 bases). Trimming pared 1 base from V and 4 bases from J, leaving 13 bases between. Germline loops: CDR1 GTSNPN, CDR2 SVGIG (reference sequence). The length of the CDR3 is 15 residues.

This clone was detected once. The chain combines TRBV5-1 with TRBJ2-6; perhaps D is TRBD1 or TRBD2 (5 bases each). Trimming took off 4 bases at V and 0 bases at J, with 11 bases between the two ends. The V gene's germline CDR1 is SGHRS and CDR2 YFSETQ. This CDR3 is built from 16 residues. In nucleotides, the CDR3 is TGCGCCAGCAGCGGGGGACGGTACTCTGGGGCCAACGTCCTGACTTTC. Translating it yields CASSGGRYSGANVLTF. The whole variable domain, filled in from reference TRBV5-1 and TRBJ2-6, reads KAGVTQTPRYLIKTRGQQVTLSCSPISGHRSVSWYQQTPGQGLQFLFEYFSETQRNKGNFPGRFSGRQFSNSRSEMNVSTLELGDSALYLCASSGGRYSGANVLTFGAGSRLTVL.

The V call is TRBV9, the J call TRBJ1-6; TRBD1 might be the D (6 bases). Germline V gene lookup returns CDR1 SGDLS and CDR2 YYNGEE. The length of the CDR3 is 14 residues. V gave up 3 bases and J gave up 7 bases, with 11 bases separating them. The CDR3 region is CASSEGGWNSPLHF. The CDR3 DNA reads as TGTGCCAGCAGCGAGGGGGGTTGGAATTCACCCCTCCACTTT.